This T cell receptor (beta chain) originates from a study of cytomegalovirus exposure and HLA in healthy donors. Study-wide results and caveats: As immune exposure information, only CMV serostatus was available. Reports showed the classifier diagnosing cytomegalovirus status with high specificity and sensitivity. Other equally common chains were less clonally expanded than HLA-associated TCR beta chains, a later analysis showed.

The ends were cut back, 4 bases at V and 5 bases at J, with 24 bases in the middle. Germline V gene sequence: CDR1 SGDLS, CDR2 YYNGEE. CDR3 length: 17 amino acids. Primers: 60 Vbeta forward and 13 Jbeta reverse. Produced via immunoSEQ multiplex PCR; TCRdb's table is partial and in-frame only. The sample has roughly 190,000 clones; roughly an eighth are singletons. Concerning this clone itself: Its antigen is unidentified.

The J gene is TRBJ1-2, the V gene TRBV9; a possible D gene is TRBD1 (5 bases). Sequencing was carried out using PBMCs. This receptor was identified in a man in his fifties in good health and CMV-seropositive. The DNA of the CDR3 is TGTGCCAGCAGCCCTAGGATCCCGGACAACCTTAGGTATGGCTACACCTTC. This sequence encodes CASSPRIPDNLRYGYTF.